This T cell receptor (beta chain) was captured in a study of blood T cell repertoires in COVID-19. Whole-study context: Researchers got acute and convalescent COVID-19 samples from the United States, Italy and Spain.

Some clones are missing from TCRdb's copy, which holds only in-frame ones; the method was immunoSEQ multiplex PCR. The sample shows fewer than 450,000 clones, approximately 90% of them seen only once. The clonotype originates from a woman aged 18-30 years who had recovered from COVID-19. The material sequenced was peripheral blood.

In DNA form, the CDR3 reads TGCAGCGTTGAAGGCAGGGCCGGCACTGAAGCTTTCTTT. It is translated as CSVEGRAGTEAFF. This chain uses TRBV29-1 with TRBJ1-1, with D possibly matching TRBD1 (5 bases). Germline values: CDR1 SQVTM, CDR2 ANQGSEA. This CDR3 contains 13 residues. V was pared by 1 base and J by 4 bases, with 10 bases between.